Here is one T cell receptor beta chain with its context. This clonotype was seen more than once but under ten times. Its antigen is unknown. No much larger clonotype is one base removed from it; base qualities were not supplied. Only healthy Caucasian donors were included. Three pairs of female monozygotic twins, all aged roughly 18 to 29 years, were included in the twin cohort. Peripheral blood mononuclear cells were the source from which RNA for the TCR libraries was isolated. Library preparation used 5' RACE. Reads for this sample came from an Illumina HiSeq 2000. Template switching introduced a universal primer binding site; the final cDNA contained a unique molecular identifier, enabling accurate counting of TCR cDNA molecules. Specific primers in the conserved constant-segment region were used to synthesize first-strand cDNA for TCR alpha and beta chains. Each cDNA library was double barcoded, with a SMART-Mk sample barcode plus Illumina barcodes, to control for contamination. TruSeq adapter sequences along with Illumina sample barcodes were introduced in two successive PCR steps. TCR alpha and beta cDNA libraries were sequenced on the Illumina HiSeq platform with custom primers. In the source study's methods: MiGEC was used to process raw reads and extract unique molecular identifiers, and MiXCR was used to find CDR3 positions. Recombination models were inferred per individual with the repgenHMM and IGoR tools using an EM algorithm. The analysis of shared clonotypes was done with the tcR package in R, with sharing normalized by the product of cloneset sizes. Out-of-frame nonproductive sequences were analyzed to study raw recombination free of thymic and clonal selection effects. TCRdb trimmed the raw reads at Q25, called clones with MiXCR and kept productive beta chains. CDR3 protein sequences are deduplicated, and each keeps its most common genes and DNA. What appears here as the V and J calls and clone size reflects TCRdb's work, not the paper's. In this sample the table shows hundreds of thousands of distinct CDR3 sequences, around 8.3% of which occur a single time. The top ten constitute 0.98% of the sample.

These data originate in a study of identical twins (dated by TCRdb to 2016 to 2017). For the study in its entirety: TCR alpha and beta repertoires from monozygotic twins, unrelated adults of various ages and cord blood were deep-sequenced to test whether fetal clonotypes persist. To rule out contamination, replicate twin experiments were performed at different times with different library preparation protocols. Study-level results and caveats: Conclusions relied on cross-sectional statistical analysis, since the same donors could not be followed over many years. Fewer insertions were carried by abundant cord blood beta clonotypes, a similar but weaker trend appeared in young adult naive repertoires, and no such trend appeared in memory repertoires. In beta out-of-frame sequences, excess twin sharing was weaker, because having fewer shared sequences lowered the signal-to-noise ratio. Invariant T cells such as MAIT and iNKT could partly confound zero-insertion analyses, although diverse VJ usage argued against such confounding for most clonotypes. Out-of-frame TCR alpha sequences shared between twins showed an excess of low generation-probability sequences compared with coincidental sharing between unrelated individuals. Recombination models systematically underestimated out-of-frame TCR alpha sharing in monozygotic twins but agreed with sharing between unrelated individuals.

The junction shows trimming of 5 bases on V and 3 bases on J, plus 17 bases between the germline ends. Counted from cysteine to phenylalanine, this CDR3 has 15 amino acids. The retained sequence is limited to the CDR3, 45 bases, with the frame set at the first base. The germline V gene gives CDR1 as SGHTA and CDR2 as FQGTGA. These same data were also listed under a study on yellow fever vaccine responses in identical twins. Per that second paper: According to the authors, in identical twins the way T cells responded to vaccination appeared partly convergent and partly personalized. The study precisely tracked vaccine-responding T cell clones in identical twins.

This chain joins TRBV7-3 to TRBJ2-7; the D gene is tentatively TRBD1 or TRBD2, each matching 5 bases. The sequenced sample was PBMCs. The sequence came from a woman between 18 and 30 years old in good health. The CDR3 has the sequence CASSVRPGPNYEQYF. The DNA sequence follows: TGTGCCAGCAGCGTCCGACCGGGGCCAAACTACGAGCAGTACTTC.